These 17 T cell receptor beta chains were all obtained from the same sample, sequenced in a study of identical twins. One entry per CDR3 protein, called by TCRdb with MiXCR from the 5' RACE reads. The data show about 220,000 distinct CDR3 sequences, with 6.5% to 8.5% seen just once and roughly 2% held by the top ten. These records were also assigned to another study, of yellow fever vaccine responses in identical twins.

Sequenced material: memory (CD45RO+) T cells sorted from blood. The receptors were sampled from a woman aged 18-29 years in good health.

The CDR3 region is CATSEGTGGSTDTQYF. As DNA, the CDR3 is TGTGCCACCAGTGAGGGGACAGGGGGTAGCACAGATACGCAGTATTTT. The chain joins TRBV24-1 to TRBJ2-3; 11 bases match TRBD1. The trim removed 4 bases at V and 0 bases at J, leaving 2 bases unmatched. The CDR3 is 16 amino acids. Germline values: CDR1 KGHDR, CDR2 SFDVKD.

The chain uses TRBV27 and TRBJ2-1; 12 bases are shared with TRBD2. The CDR3 is 15 residues long. With V trimmed by 7 bases and J by 6 bases, 7 bases remained unmatched. The V gene's germline CDR1 is MNHEY and CDR2 SMNVEV (reference sequence). CDR3 sequence (DNA): TGTGCCAGCACCTTGACTAGCGGGGGTGGCAATGAGCAGTTCTTC. It yields the protein CASTLTSGGGNEQFF.

This clonotype came up many times. The DNA for the CDR3 is TGTGCCAGCAGCCCAGGCGGGAGTATAGATACGCAGTATTTT. Its translation is CASSPGGSIDTQYF. The V call is TRBV6-2 or TRBV6-3, the J call TRBJ2-3; TRBD2 aligns across 7 bases. Germline assignment: CDR1 MNHEY and CDR2 SVGEGT. The V gene end was trimmed by 6 bases and the J gene end by 5 bases; junction bases not matched to a gene: 8. The CDR3 is 14 amino acids.

In this sample, this clonotype turned up many times. V gene TRBV10-1 combines with J gene TRBJ2-1, with D possibly matching TRBD1 (6 bases). Germline assignment: CDR1 WNHNN and CDR2 SYGVQD (reference sequence). V was trimmed by 6 bases and J by 8 bases, leaving 11 bases between them. The CDR3 runs 12 residues. The CDR3 nucleotides are TGCGCCAGCAGCCAGGGGATCTATGAGCAGTTCTTC. This translates into CASSQGIYEQFF.

The chain couples TRBV6-1 to TRBJ2-1; the match to TRBD2 covers 11 bases. J gave up 8 bases and V 6 bases, and 9 bases lay outside the gene matches. This CDR3 spans 15 amino acids. From germline, CDR1 is MNHNS and CDR2 SASEGT. The CDR3 loop is CASSRLAGQRDEQFF. Here the CDR3 DNA reads TGTGCCAGCAGCCGACTAGCGGGGCAACGGGATGAGCAGTTCTTC.

This clonotype was found many times. V gene TRBV10-3 combines with J gene TRBJ2-2; 9 nucleotides match TRBD2. The CDR3 contains 15 residues. The ends lost 11 bases at V and 6 bases at J; junction bases unmatched: 13. Germline CDR1 reads ENHRY; CDR2 reads SYGVKD. The CDR3 is CASSPGLADPGELFF. The CDR3 DNA reads as TGTGCCTCCTCCCCGGGACTAGCCGACCCCGGGGAGCTGTTTTTT.

A few counts support this clonotype. The V gene is TRBV6-2 or TRBV6-3, the J gene TRBJ2-7; possibly TRBD2 for D (5 bases). CDR3 length: 14 residues. Germline CDR1 MNHEY, CDR2 SVGEGT. Trimming stripped 7 bases from V and 6 bases from J, with 19 bases between. Here the CDR3 DNA reads TGTGCCAGCACTGTGGACGCGAGGGTTCTCGAGCAGTACTTC. It encodes CASTVDARVLEQYF.

This clonotype was picked up many times. The gene calls are TRBV29-1 and TRBJ1-3; D is unclear. The V gene's germline CDR1 is SQVTM and CDR2 ANQGSEA. CDR3 size: 11 residues. Trimming took 4 bases from V and 2 from J, leaving 3 bases between them. The CDR3 loop is CSVGTGNTIYF. The CDR3 DNA is TGCAGCGTTGGGACTGGAAACACCATATATTTT.

A few counts support this clonotype. The chain combines TRBV2 with TRBJ1-5, with D tentatively TRBD1 (6 bases). The V end was cut by 5 bases, the J end by 6 bases, with 11 bases between. The germline gives CDR1 SNHLY, CDR2 FYNNEI. There are 13 residues in the CDR3. CDR3 in DNA: TGTGCCAGCAGTAGTACAGGGTTTCAGCCCCAGCATTTT. As protein: CASSSTGFQPQHF.

The rearrangement uses TRBV7-8 and TRBJ2-2; TRBD1 matches 7 bases. Germline CDR1 reads SGHVS; CDR2 reads FQNEAQ. The CDR3 sequence is 16 residues long. V shed 5 bases and J 4 bases; nucleotides not matched to a gene: 10. CDR3 loop: CASSPVAGQVTGELFF. The CDR3 coding sequence is TGTGCCAGCAGCCCGGTAGCCGGACAGGTCACCGGGGAGCTGTTTTTT.

This clonotype came up many times. The chain uses TRBV7-2 and TRBJ2-1, with 11 positions matching TRBD2. Trimming cost V 2 bases and J 10 bases; bases outside gene matches: 10. The germline CDR1 and CDR2 sequences are SGHTA and FQGNSA. This CDR3 has 16 residues. CDR3 in DNA: TGTGCCAGCAGCTTACAGGTGACTAGCGGGATGGACGAGCAGTTCTTC. Amino acid sequence: CASSLQVTSGMDEQFF.

The table lists this clonotype with a few counts. V usage is TRBV28 and J usage is TRBJ2-5; maybe TRBD2 (5 bases). CDR1 and CDR2 (germline): MDHEN, SYDVKM. This CDR3 spans 15 amino acids. V lost 3 bases and J 7 bases, leaving 18 bases between the germline ends. This CDR3 is CASSLAARGLGTQYF. The CDR3 nucleotides read TGTGCCAGCAGTTTGGCTGCGAGAGGGTTGGGGACCCAGTACTTC.

The table lists this clonotype with a few counts. CDR3 sequence reads: CAARSGTSYEQYF. For the CDR3, the DNA is TGTGCCGCTCGGTCTGGGACTTCCTACGAGCAGTACTTC. V gene TRBV3-1 combines with J gene TRBJ2-7, with D perhaps TRBD2 (6 bases). Germline CDR1 is LGHDT and CDR2 is YNNKEL (reference sequence). The CDR3 runs to 13 residues. The V gene lost 11 bases and the J gene lost 1 base, with 15 bases spanning the gap.

This clonotype was seen more than once but under ten times. V gene TRBV9 combines with J gene TRBJ2-2; D unclear. Trimming cost V 2 bases and J 2 bases, with 10 bases left between them. CDR3 size: 15 residues. From germline, CDR1 is SGDLS and CDR2 YYNGEE. In DNA form, the CDR3 reads TGTGCCAGCAGCGTGTTGCAGTTTAACACCGGGGAGCTGTTTTTT. Amino acid sequence: CASSVLQFNTGELFF.

This clonotype was seen repeatedly, ten times or more. The V call is TRBV24-1, the J call TRBJ1-2; TRBD1 might be the D (6 bases). CDR1 is KGHDR and CDR2 is SFDVKD in the germline V gene. Deletions cut 5 bases from V and 0 bases from J, with 12 bases between. The CDR3 is made up of 15 amino acids. CDR3 sequence: CATSAGQPANYGYTF. CDR3 bases: TGTGCCACCAGTGCCGGACAGCCAGCTAACTATGGCTACACCTTC.

The rearrangement links TRBV24-1 to TRBJ2-2; D remains unclear. The CDR3 totals 14 residues. V was clipped by 6 bases and J by 10 bases, with 17 bases between them. Germline assignment: CDR1 KGHDR and CDR2 SFDVKD. Here the CDR3 reads CATSPGLLKSELFF. The CDR3 DNA follows: TGTGCCACCAGTCCGGGTCTGTTAAAGTCGGAGCTGTTTTTT.

With respect to this clonotype: A much larger clone lies one base from this, so it may be a read error. The chain carries TRBV12-3 or TRBV12-4 and TRBJ2-2; D unclear. The CDR3 is 14 residues long. CDR3 nucleotide sequence: TGTGCCAGCAGTTTACAGGAAAACACCCGGGAGCTGTTTTTT. Protein product: CASSLQENTRELFF.